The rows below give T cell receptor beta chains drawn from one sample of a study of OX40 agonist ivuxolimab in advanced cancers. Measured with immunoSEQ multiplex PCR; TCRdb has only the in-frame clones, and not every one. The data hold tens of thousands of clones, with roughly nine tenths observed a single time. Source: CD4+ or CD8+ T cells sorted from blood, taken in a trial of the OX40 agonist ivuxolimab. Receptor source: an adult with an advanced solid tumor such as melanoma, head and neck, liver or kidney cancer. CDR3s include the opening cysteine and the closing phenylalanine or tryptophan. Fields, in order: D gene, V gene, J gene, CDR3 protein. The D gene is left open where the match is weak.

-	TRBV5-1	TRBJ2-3	CASSWGPDRATDTQYF
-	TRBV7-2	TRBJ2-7	CASSLAGVRSYEQYF
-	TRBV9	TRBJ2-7	CASSPGQGSSYEQYF
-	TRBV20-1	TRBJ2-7	CSARNPPEQYF
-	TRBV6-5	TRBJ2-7	CASSNLRDEQYF
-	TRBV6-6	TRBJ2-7	CASSSDRTSYEQYF
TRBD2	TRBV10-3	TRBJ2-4	CAISGGLAGVGKNIQYF
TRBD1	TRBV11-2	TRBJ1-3	CASSLRGPRNTIYF
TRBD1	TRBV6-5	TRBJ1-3	CASSLTGARGNTIYF
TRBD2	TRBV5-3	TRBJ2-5	CARPPSMFWPGGVQETQYF
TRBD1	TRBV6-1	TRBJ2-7	CASRWDRNAYEQYF
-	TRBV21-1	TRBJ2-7	CASRETSGVAYEQYF
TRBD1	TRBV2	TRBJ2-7	CASHPNGQDSEQYF
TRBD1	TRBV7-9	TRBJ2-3	CASSPGQGADTQYF
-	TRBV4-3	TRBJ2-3	CASSPTSTGSTDTQYF
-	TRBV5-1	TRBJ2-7	CASSFSVGVNEQYF
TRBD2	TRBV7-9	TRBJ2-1	CASSSGLAGPGDEQFF
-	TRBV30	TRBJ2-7	CAWEGGLEQYF
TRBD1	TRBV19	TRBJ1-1	CASIHTGTGGTEAFF
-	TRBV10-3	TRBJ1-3	CAISDRGPRSGNTIYF
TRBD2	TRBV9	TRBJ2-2	CASSAGVAGVGGELFF
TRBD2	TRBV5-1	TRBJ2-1	CASSTLADYNEQFF
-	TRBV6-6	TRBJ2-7	CASSYLNPSSYEQYF
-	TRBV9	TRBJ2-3	CASSGTGTDTQYF
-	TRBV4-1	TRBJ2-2	CASSQEGVTNTGELFF
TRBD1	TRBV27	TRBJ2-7	CASSRDRGRRLATYEQYF
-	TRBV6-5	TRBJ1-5	CASSRDQNQPQHF
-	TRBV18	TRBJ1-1	CASSPQGWDGEAFF
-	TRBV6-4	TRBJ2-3	CASSEQITSTDTQYF
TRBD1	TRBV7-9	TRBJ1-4	CASSLQTGGEKLFF
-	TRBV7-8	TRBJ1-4	CASSLNPGATNEKLFF
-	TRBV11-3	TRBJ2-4	CASSPRGGGGSLAKNIQYF
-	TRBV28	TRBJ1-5	CASSLVVGNQPQHF